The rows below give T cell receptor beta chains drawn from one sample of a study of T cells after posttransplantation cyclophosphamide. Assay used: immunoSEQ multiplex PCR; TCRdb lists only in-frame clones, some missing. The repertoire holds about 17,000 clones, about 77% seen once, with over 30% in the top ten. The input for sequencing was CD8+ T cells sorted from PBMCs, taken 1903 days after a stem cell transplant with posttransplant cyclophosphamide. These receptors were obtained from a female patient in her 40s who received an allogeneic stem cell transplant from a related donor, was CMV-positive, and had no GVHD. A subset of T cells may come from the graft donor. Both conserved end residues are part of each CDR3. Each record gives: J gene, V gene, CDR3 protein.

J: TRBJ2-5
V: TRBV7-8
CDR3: CASSSNQVVETQYF

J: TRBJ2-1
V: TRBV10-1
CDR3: CASSESSGNEQFF

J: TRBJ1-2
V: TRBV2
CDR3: CASSEAGGGTIYNYGYTF

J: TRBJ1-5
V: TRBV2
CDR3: CASSDGQGYQPQHF

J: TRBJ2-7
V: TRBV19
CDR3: CASSLAGDDEQYF

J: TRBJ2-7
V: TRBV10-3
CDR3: CAISERTGDEQYF

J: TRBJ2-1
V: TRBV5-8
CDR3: CASSYLAGGFNEQFF

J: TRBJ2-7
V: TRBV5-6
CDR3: CASSLYGTGVYEQYF

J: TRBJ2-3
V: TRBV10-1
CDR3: CASFLRDKHTQYF

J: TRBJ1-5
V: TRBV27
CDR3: CASSWAGGQPQHF

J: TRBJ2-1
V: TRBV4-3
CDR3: CASSQDGAGGINEQFF

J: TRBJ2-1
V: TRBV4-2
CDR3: CASSFRTGEGNEQFF

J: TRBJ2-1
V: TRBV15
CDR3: CATSSTGTAPNNEQFF

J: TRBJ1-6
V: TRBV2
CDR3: CASISKWGVENSPLHF

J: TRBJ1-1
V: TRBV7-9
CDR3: CASSFLGGQTHTEAFF

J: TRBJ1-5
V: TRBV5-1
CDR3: CASSTAGQGVDSNQPQHF

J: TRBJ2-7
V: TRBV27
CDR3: CASSPHGVRAYEQYF

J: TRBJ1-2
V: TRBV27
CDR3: CASSLIKGAPGYTF

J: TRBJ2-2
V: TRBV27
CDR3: CASSYTGELFF

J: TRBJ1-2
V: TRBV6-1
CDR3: CASLGVDYGYTF

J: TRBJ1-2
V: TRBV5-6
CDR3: CASSLRLDRANYGYTF

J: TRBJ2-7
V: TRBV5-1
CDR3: CASSLGGGIEQYF